The 20 T cell receptor beta chains presented below share a single source sample, sequenced in a study of Graves' ophthalmopathy and Graves' hyperthyroidism (dated by TCRdb to between 2017 and 2018). TCRdb shows the sequencer as Illumina HiSeq 2000. For repertoire sequencing, TCR beta CDR3 regions were amplified from RNA transcripts. HTBI primers and the Qiagen OneStep RT-PCR kit were used in a first-round RT-PCR, which was followed by a second-round multiplex PCR, size selection and purification. The public reads were reprocessed in TCRdb via fastp at Q25 and MiXCR, keeping in-frame beta chains. Every entry covers one CDR3 protein and lists the most common genes and DNA from its rows. The sample contains approximately 380,000 distinct CDR3 sequences, roughly 21% of them found a single time. Of the sample, more than 2.5% falls within the top ten clones. Specimen: peripheral blood. Every receptor here comes from a woman aged 18-29 years with stable Graves' hyperthyroidism. Donor details come from another sample of the same person, matched by shared clones.

This clonotype was observed a few times. The V call is TRBV19, the J call TRBJ2-7; D is unclear. Germline CDR1 and CDR2: LNHDA and SQIVND (reference sequence). Trimming removed 3 bases from V and 4 bases from J, with 10 bases in between. This CDR3 has 13 amino acids. The CDR3 region is CASSMGWQYEQYF. CDR3 bases: TGTGCCAGTAGTATGGGTTGGCAGTACGAGCAGTACTTC. Combining the CDR3 with reference TRBV19 and TRBJ2-7 gives the whole variable domain DGGITQSPKYLFRKEGQNVTLSCEQNLNHDAMYWYRQDPGQGLRLIYYSQIVNDFQKGDIAEGYSVSREKKESFPLTVTSAQKNPTAFYLCASSMGWQYEQYFGPGTRLTVT.

This clonotype was seen a single time. The V and J genes are TRBV28 and TRBJ2-2, with D uncertain. The V and J ends lost 7 bases and 5 bases respectively, with 20 bases between them. Germline CDR1 reads MDHEN; CDR2 reads SYDVKM. This CDR3 has 16 residues. The DNA of the CDR3 is TGTGCCAGCAAGGGCCTGAGTGGGTTAGGAACCGGGGAGCTGTTTTTT. This translates into CASKGLSGLGTGELFF.

This clonotype was seen ten or more times. J is TRBJ2-7 and V is TRBV7-9, with 8 bases aligning to TRBD2. Per the germline V gene, CDR1 is SEHNR and CDR2 is FQNEAQ (reference sequence). V trimming: 9 bases; J trimming: 3 bases; junction bases outside the gene matches: 7. The CDR3 spans 13 residues. The CDR3: CASSTSASYEQYF. The CDR3 bases are TGTGCCAGTTCGACTAGCGCGAGCTACGAGCAGTACTTC.

This sequence joins TRBV5-1 and TRBJ2-5, with 7 bases fitting TRBD1. V lost 2 bases, J lost 3 bases, and 16 bases stayed unmatched. The CDR3 has 18 residues. Germline V gives CDR1 SGHRS, CDR2 YFSETQ. CDR3 loop: CASSFRSDRPRAKETQYF. CDR3 in DNA: TGCGCCAGCAGCTTCCGTTCGGACAGGCCACGGGCTAAAGAGACCCAGTACTTC.

This clonotype was found many times. CDR3 nucleotide sequence: TGCGCCAGCAGCCAACCGACGAGGCGGGCATACGGACCCCTCCACTTT. The encoded protein is CASSQPTRRAYGPLHF. The J gene is TRBJ1-6, the V gene TRBV4-1; D not resolved. The CDR3 has 16 residues. Germline V CDR1 and CDR2: MGHRA, YSYEKL. With 2 bases removed from V and 12 bases from J, the gap between germline ends came to 20 bases.

This clonotype occurred many times. The chain carries TRBV7-2 and TRBJ2-7; 10 nucleotides align to TRBD2. The CDR3 has 15 residues. Trimming took 5 bases from V and 1 from J; bases not matched to a gene: 5. CDR1 is SGHTA and CDR2 is FQGNSA in the germline V gene. CDR3 loop: CASSPGTSVSYEQYF. CDR3 DNA: TGTGCCAGCAGCCCAGGGACTAGCGTTTCCTACGAGCAGTACTTC.

The rearrangement joins TRBV30 to TRBJ2-5, with D possibly matching TRBD2 (6 bases). Trimming removed 5 bases from V and 6 bases from J, with 22 bases in between. Germline CDR1 reads GTSNPN; CDR2 reads SVGIG (reference sequence). The CDR3 consists of 15 residues. CDR3: CAWSPGGLGRKTQYF. The CDR3 bases are TGTGCCTGGTCGCCCGGGGGTTTGGGTCGGAAGACCCAGTACTTC.

In this sample, this clonotype turned up many times. The CDR3 protein is CASRGTAEETQYF. Written as DNA, the CDR3 is TGTGCCAGTAGGGGGACAGCGGAAGAGACCCAGTACTTC. J is TRBJ2-5 and V is TRBV19, with TRBD1 identical over 7 bases. The CDR3 spans 13 residues. CDR1 is LNHDA, CDR2 SQIVND, per germline (reference sequence). V gave up 6 bases and J gave up 3 bases; unmatched junction bases: 4.

The CDR3 sequence: CASSSLGTDNYGYTF. The CDR3 region has the DNA TGTGCCAGCAGTTCCTTAGGGACAGACAACTATGGCTACACCTTC. The chain joins TRBV28 to TRBJ1-2; 7 bases are a match to TRBD1. CDR3 length equals 15 residues. The germline gives CDR1 MDHEN, CDR2 SYDVKM. Germline trimming cut 4 bases from V and 2 bases from J; bases unmatched to any gene: 7.

This clonotype was seen many times. The CDR3 DNA is TGTGCCAGCAGTCCGGGAGGGGACTCTGGGGCCAACGTCCTGACTTTC. Translated: CASSPGGDSGANVLTF. The chain employs TRBV12-3 or TRBV12-4 and TRBJ2-6; 8 bases fit TRBD2. The CDR3 contains 16 residues. Trimming at V came to 5 bases and at J to 0 bases, leaving 3 bases not matched to a gene.

There are many counts of this clonotype. This chain joins TRBV20-1 and TRBJ1-3; maybe TRBD1 (5 bases). CDR3 size: 17 residues. CDR1 and CDR2 (germline): DFQATT, SNEGSKA (reference sequence). V gave up 3 bases and J gave up 0 bases, with 18 bases separating them. This CDR3 reads CSASPAFTGLSGNTIYF. The CDR3, as DNA: TGCAGTGCTAGTCCTGCCTTTACAGGCCTCTCTGGAAACACCATATATTTT.

The CDR3 bases are TGTGCCTGGAGTGGTCATGGCAATCAGCCCCAGCATTTT. Translated: CAWSGHGNQPQHF. This sequence joins TRBV30 and TRBJ1-5; D is uncertain. Germline V gene data show CDR1 as GTSNPN and CDR2 as SVGIG (reference sequence). V lost 1 base and J lost 2, with 6 bases in between. This CDR3 contains 13 residues.

This clonotype was seen ten or more times. The chain has TRBV30 and TRBJ2-3, with D unresolved. V was clipped by 4 bases and J by 0 bases, with 5 bases between them. The CDR3 is made up of 12 amino acids. Germline CDR1 is GTSNPN and CDR2 is SVGIG (reference sequence). The CDR3 sequence: CAWNPSTDTQYF. For the CDR3, the DNA is TGTGCCTGGAACCCTAGCACAGATACGCAGTATTTT. Supplemented by reference TRBV30 and TRBJ2-3, the full variable domain reads SQTIHQWPATLVQPVGSPLSLECTVEGTSNPNLYWYRQAAGRGLQLLFYSVGIGQISSEVPQNLSASRPQDRQFILSSKKLLLSDSGFYLCAWNPSTDTQYFGPGTRLTVL.

A note on this clonotype: A much larger clone sits a single nucleotide away, making a read error possible. This chain links TRBV20-1 with TRBJ2-5; 7 bases line up with TRBD2. This CDR3 is 10 amino acids long. The germline V gene has CDR1 DFQATT and CDR2 SNEGSKA (reference sequence). The CDR3 here is CNGGGETQYF. CDR3 coding DNA: TGCAATGGGGGGGGAGAGACCCAGTACTTC.

This clonotype was counted ten times or more. The chain employs TRBV12-3 or TRBV12-4 and TRBJ2-2; D gene uncertain. The CDR3 consists of 13 residues. Trimming cost V 6 bases and J 4 bases, with 9 bases left between them. The CDR3 nucleotides read TGTGCCAGCAGCCCCGGATTCACCGGGGAGCTGTTTTTT. It specifies CASSPGFTGELFF.

At least ten counts were recorded for this clonotype. The J gene is TRBJ1-6, the V gene TRBV12-3 or TRBV12-4; TRBD1 agrees at 9 bases. Trimming took 8 bases from V and 14 from J; bases not matched to a gene: 13. This CDR3 is built from 14 residues. DNA of the CDR3: TGTGCCAGCTTGGCCGGGACAGGGTCCACCACCCTCCACTTT. Translation gives CASLAGTGSTTLHF.

This clonotype appeared many times. The rearrangement links TRBV29-1 to TRBJ1-2, with TRBD1 matching 7 bases. V trimming: 2 bases; J trimming: 3 bases; junction bases outside the gene matches: 9. This CDR3 spans 15 amino acids. Per germline, CDR1 SQVTM and CDR2 ANQGSEA. The CDR3 coding sequence is TGCAGCGTTGAATTATTTGGGACAGACTACTATGGCTACACCTTC. Translated, it gives CSVELFGTDYYGYTF.

In its sample, this clonotype was seen many times. This chain uses TRBV11-1 with TRBJ1-1; D gene ambiguous. The length of the CDR3 is 13 residues. Germline V CDR1 and CDR2: SGHAT, FQDESV (reference sequence). V dropped 2 bases and J dropped 5 bases, with 9 bases sitting between them. The CDR3 DNA is TGTGCCAGCAGCTTAAGGAGGGAAACTGAAGCTTTCTTT. This encodes CASSLRRETEAFF.

This clonotype came up many times. The chain has TRBV24-1 and TRBJ2-6, with 7 nucleotides matching TRBD1. V dropped 4 bases and J dropped 3; count of bases not matched to a gene: 5. This CDR3 is built from 16 residues. The germline gives CDR1 KGHDR, CDR2 SFDVKD. The CDR3 protein is CATSDPGQVGANVLTF. The CDR3 nucleotides are TGTGCCACCAGTGACCCAGGACAGGTTGGGGCCAACGTCCTGACTTTC.

The chain combines TRBV9 with TRBJ1-2, with no clear D. This CDR3 comprises 15 residues. V was clipped by 0 bases and J by 3 bases, with 12 bases between them. Germline CDR1 reads SGDLS; CDR2 reads YYNGEE. Here the CDR3 DNA reads TGTGCCAGCAGCGTAGCCAGTCGCCCAGACTATGGCTACACCTTC. Protein sequence: CASSVASRPDYGYTF.